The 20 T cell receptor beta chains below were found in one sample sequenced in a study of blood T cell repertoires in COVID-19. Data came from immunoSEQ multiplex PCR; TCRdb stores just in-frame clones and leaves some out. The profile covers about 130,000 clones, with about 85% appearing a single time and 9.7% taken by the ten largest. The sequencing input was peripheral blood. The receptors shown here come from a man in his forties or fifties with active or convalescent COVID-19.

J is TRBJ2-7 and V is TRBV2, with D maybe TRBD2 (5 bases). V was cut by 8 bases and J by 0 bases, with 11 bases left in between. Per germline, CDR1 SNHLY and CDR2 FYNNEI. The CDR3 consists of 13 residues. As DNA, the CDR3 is TGTGCCAGCCTTCGGCTAGCCTCCTACGAGCAGTACTTC. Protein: CASLRLASYEQYF.

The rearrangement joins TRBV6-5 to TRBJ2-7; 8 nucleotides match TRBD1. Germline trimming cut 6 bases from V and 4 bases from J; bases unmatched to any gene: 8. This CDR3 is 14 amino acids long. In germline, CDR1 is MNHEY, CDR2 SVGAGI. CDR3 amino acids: CASRRQGIKYEQYF. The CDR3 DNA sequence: TGTGCCAGCAGACGACAGGGGATTAAGTACGAGCAGTACTTC.

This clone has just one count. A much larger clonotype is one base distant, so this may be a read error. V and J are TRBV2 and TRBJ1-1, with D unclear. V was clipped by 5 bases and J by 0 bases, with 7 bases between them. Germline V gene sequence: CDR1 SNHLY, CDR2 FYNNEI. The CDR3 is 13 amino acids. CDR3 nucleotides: TGTGCCAGCAGTTCGACAATGAACACTGAAGCTTTCTTT. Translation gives CASSSTMNTEAFF.

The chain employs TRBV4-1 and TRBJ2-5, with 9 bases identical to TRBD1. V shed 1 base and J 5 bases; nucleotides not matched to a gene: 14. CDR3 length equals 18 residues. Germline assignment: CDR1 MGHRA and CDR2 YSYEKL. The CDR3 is CASSQVTRDRVVLETQYF. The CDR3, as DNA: TGCGCCAGCAGCCAAGTCACCCGGGACAGGGTTGTCTTGGAGACCCAGTACTTC.

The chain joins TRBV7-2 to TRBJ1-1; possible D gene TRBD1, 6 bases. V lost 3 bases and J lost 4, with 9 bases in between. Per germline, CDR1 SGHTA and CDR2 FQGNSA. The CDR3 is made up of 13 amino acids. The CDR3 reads CASSFQGGTEAFF. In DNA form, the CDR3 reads TGTGCCAGCAGCTTCCAAGGGGGCACTGAAGCTTTCTTT.

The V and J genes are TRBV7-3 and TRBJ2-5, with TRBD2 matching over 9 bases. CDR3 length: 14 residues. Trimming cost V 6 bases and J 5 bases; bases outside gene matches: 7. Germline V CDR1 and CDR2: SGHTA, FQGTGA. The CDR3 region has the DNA TGTGCCAGCAGTTCGCGGGGGGGCCTCGAGACCCAGTACTTC. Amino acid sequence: CASSSRGGLETQYF.

The DNA of the CDR3 is TGTGCCAGCAGTTTTTCAGGGGGCGGCTACACCTTC. Translated: CASSFSGGGYTF. The chain recombines TRBV27 with TRBJ1-2; TRBD1 aligns across 8 bases. V was clipped by 3 bases and J by 8 bases; unmatched bases: 2. The CDR3 runs to 12 residues. In germline, CDR1 is MNHEY, CDR2 SMNVEV (reference sequence).

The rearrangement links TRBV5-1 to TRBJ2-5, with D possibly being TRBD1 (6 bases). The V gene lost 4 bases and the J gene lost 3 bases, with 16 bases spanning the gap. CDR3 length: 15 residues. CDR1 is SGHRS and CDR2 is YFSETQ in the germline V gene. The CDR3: CASSPTTGLEETQYF. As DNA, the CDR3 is TGCGCCAGCAGCCCAACCACAGGGCTTGAAGAGACCCAGTACTTC.

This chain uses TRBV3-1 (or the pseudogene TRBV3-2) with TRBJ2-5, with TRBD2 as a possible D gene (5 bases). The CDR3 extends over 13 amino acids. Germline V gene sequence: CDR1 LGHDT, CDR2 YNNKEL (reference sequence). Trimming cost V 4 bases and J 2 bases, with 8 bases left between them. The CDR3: CASSRWEQETQYF. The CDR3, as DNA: TGTGCCAGCAGCCGTTGGGAGCAAGAGACCCAGTACTTC.

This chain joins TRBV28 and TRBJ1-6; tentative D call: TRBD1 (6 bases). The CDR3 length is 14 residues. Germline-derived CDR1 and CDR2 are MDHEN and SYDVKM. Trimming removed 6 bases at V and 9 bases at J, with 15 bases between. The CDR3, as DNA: TGTGCCAGCAGCCTGCAGGGGTTGGGTTCACCCCTCCACTTT. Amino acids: CASSLQGLGSPLHF. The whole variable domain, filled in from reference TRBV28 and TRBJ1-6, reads DVKVTQSSRYLVKRTGEKVFLECVQDMDHENMFWYRQDPGLGLRLIYFSYDVKMKEKGDIPEGYSVSREKKERFSLILESASTNQTSMYLCASSLQGLGSPLHFGNGTRLTVT.

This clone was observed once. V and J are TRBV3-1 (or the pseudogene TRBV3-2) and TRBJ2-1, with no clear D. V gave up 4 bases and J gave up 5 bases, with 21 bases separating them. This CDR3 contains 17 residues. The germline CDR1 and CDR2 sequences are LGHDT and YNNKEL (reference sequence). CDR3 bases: TGTGCCAGCAGCCGAACTTGGTATACGGGTGCTAACAATGAGCAGTTCTTC. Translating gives CASSRTWYTGANNEQFF.

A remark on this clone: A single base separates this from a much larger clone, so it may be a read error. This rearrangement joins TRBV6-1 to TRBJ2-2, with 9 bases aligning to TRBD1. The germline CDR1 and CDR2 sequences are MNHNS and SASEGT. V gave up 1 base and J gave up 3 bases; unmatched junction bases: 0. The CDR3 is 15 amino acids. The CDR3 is CASSEGTGDTGELFF. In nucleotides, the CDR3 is TGTGCCAGCAGTGAAGGGACAGGGGACACCGGGGAGCTGTTTTTT.

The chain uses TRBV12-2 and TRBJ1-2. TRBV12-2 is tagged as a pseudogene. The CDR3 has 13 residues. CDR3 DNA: TGTGCAAGTCGCTCCGGGAGTCTCTATGGCTACACCTTC. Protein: CASRSGSLYGYTF.

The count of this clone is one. The CDR3 spells CASSLRSGAWEETQYF. CDR3 DNA sequence: TGTGCCAGCAGCTTACGTAGCGGAGCTTGGGAAGAGACCCAGTACTTC. V and J are TRBV11-2 and TRBJ2-5; a weak D match, TRBD2 (6 bases). Germline V gene lookup returns CDR1 SGHAT and CDR2 FQNNGV. V was clipped by 2 bases and J by 3 bases, with 16 bases between them. CDR3 length: 16 amino acids.

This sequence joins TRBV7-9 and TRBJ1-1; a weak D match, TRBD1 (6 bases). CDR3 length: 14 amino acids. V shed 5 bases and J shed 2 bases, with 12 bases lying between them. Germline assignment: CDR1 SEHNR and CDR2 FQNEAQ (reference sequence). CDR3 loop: CASSAPGVNTEAFF. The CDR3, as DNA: TGTGCCAGCAGCGCGCCAGGGGTCAACACTGAAGCTTTCTTT.

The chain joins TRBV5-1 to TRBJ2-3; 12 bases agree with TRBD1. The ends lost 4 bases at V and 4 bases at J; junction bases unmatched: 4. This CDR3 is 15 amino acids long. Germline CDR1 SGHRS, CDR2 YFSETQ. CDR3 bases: TGCGCCAGCAGCAGGGACAGGGGGCCCGCAGATACGCAGTATTTT. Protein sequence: CASSRDRGPADTQYF.

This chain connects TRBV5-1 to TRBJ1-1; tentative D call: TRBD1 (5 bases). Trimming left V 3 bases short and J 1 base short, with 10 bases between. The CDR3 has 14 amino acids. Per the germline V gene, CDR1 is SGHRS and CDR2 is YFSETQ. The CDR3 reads CASSSLQGNTEAFF. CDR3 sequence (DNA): TGCGCCAGCAGCTCACTTCAGGGGAACACTGAAGCTTTCTTT.

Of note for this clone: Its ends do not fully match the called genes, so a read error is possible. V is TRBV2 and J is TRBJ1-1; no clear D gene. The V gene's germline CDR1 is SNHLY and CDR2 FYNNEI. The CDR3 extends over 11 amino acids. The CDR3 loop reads CASTEAFEAFF. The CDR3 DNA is TGTGCCAGCACTGAAGCCTTTGAAGCTTTCTTT.

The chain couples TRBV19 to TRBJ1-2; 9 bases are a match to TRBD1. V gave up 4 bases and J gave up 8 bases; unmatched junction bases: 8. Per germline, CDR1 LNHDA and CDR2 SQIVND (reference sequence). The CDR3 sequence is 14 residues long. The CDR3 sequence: CASSTVRTGEGYTF. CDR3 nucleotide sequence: TGTGCCAGTAGTACCGTGCGGACAGGGGAAGGCTACACCTTC.

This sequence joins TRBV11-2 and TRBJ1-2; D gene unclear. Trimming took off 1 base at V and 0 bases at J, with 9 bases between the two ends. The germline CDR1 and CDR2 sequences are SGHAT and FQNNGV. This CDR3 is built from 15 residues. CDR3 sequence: CASSLGQVANYGYTF. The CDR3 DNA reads TGTGCCAGCAGCTTAGGGCAGGTGGCTAACTATGGCTACACCTTC.